The 28 T cell receptor beta chains reported below all come from one sample, sequenced in a study of blood T cell repertoires in COVID-19. Method: immunoSEQ multiplex PCR; TCRdb's copy keeps in-frame clones and lacks some. Here the sample spans approximately 250,000 clones, around 80% being singletons. The sequenced sample consisted of PBMCs or T cells enriched from blood (not recorded which). All receptors come from a man aged 25-45 years with acute COVID-19.

This chain joins TRBV7-8 and TRBJ2-1; 7 bases agree with TRBD2. The CDR3 runs to 15 residues. The germline gives CDR1 SGHVS, CDR2 FQNEAQ. Germline trimming cut 3 bases from V and 2 bases from J; bases unmatched to any gene: 4. The CDR3 sequence: CASSFSGNTYNEQFF. The CDR3 coding sequence is TGTGCCAGCAGCTTCAGCGGGAATACCTACAATGAGCAGTTCTTC.

The genes are TRBV7-2 and TRBJ1-1; D perhaps matches TRBD1 (5 bases). The germline V and J ends were trimmed by 0 bases and 0 bases, with 8 bases remaining between them. The CDR3 consists of 15 residues. CDR1 and CDR2 (germline): SGHTA, FQGNSA. The CDR3 spells CASSLADTMNTEAFF. The CDR3 bases are TGTGCCAGCAGCTTAGCGGACACCATGAACACTGAAGCTTTCTTT. The variable domain in full, completed from reference TRBV7-2 and TRBJ1-1, reads GAGVSQSPSNKVTEKGKDVELRCDPISGHTALYWYRQSLGQGLEFLIYFQGNSAPDKSGLPSDRFSAERTGGSVSTLTIQRTQQEDSAVYLCASSLADTMNTEAFFGQGTRLTVV.

The chain recombines TRBV2 with TRBJ1-2; 7 bases align to TRBD1. CDR1 is SNHLY and CDR2 is FYNNEI in the germline V gene. J lost 0 bases, V lost 8 bases, and 6 bases had no gene match. The CDR3 runs 14 residues. The CDR3 sequence: CASASRGANYGYTF. DNA for the CDR3: TGTGCCAGCGCATCCAGGGGGGCTAACTATGGCTACACCTTC.

The rearrangement links TRBV19 to TRBJ2-5, with 10 bases that match TRBD1. Germline V gives CDR1 LNHDA, CDR2 SQIVND (reference sequence). Unmatched junction bases numbered 7, after V lost 8 bases and J lost 4 bases. The CDR3 extends over 14 amino acids. The CDR3 sequence: CASGRGTGAETQYF. The DNA of the CDR3 is TGTGCCAGTGGTAGGGGGACAGGGGCAGAGACCCAGTACTTC.

There are a few counts of this clone. The rearrangement links TRBV12-3 or TRBV12-4 to TRBJ1-6; D is uncertain. Trimming left V 6 bases short and J 9 bases short, with 12 bases between. The CDR3 spans 13 residues. CDR3 in DNA: TGTGCCAGCAGCCCCGGATGGGCTTCACCCCTCCACTTT. Translation: CASSPGWASPLHF.

The chain employs TRBV18 and TRBJ2-1, with 11 bases lining up with TRBD2. The CDR3 totals 16 residues. Germline V gene sequence: CDR1 KGHSH, CDR2 LQKENI. J gave up 12 bases and V 3 bases, and 13 bases lay outside the gene matches. CDR3 in amino acids: CASSPPGTSGTMLQFF. The CDR3, as DNA: TGTGCCAGCTCACCGCCCGGGACTAGCGGAACAATGTTGCAGTTCTTC.

This chain connects TRBV3-1 (or the pseudogene TRBV3-2) to TRBJ1-6, with no clear D. V lost 4 bases and J lost 9, with 13 bases in between. CDR1 LGHDT and CDR2 YNNKEL come from the germline V gene (reference sequence). This CDR3 spans 14 amino acids. The CDR3 nucleotides are TGTGCCAGCAGCCTCGCCCCCCCGCGTTCACCCCTCCACTTT. It yields the protein CASSLAPPRSPLHF.

This clone was seen more than once but under ten times. V is TRBV20-1 and J is TRBJ1-2; D perhaps matches TRBD1 (5 bases). Germline loops: CDR1 DFQATT, CDR2 SNEGSKA (reference sequence). The V end was cut by 3 bases, the J end by 6 bases, with 14 bases between. The CDR3 extends over 13 amino acids. As DNA, the CDR3 is TGCAGTGCTAGTTTAGGGGTCCTCAATGGCTACACCTTC. This gives the protein CSASLGVLNGYTF.

This chain joins TRBV11-2 and TRBJ2-1, with D tentatively TRBD2 (6 bases). Trimming stripped 6 bases from V and 4 bases from J, with 16 bases between. Germline V lookup: CDR1 SGHAT, CDR2 FQNNGV. The CDR3 sequence is 15 residues long. The CDR3 bases are TGTGCCAGCAGTTATACGGCGGGGATATACAATGAGCAGTTCTTC. Translating gives CASSYTAGIYNEQFF.

The CDR3 DNA sequence: TGTGCCAGTAGGGGGGCACTAGCGGGGACAATGGGCGATGAGCAGTTCTTC. It encodes CASRGALAGTMGDEQFF. The V call is TRBV19, the J call TRBJ2-1; 10 bases match TRBD2. J lost 8 bases, V lost 6 bases, and 16 bases had no gene match. The CDR3 is made up of 17 amino acids. Looked up from germline, CDR1 is LNHDA and CDR2 is SQIVND (reference sequence).

The chain uses TRBV9 and TRBJ2-2; D is possibly TRBD2 (5 bases). The germline CDR1 and CDR2 sequences are SGDLS and YYNGEE. The CDR3 consists of 14 residues. Deletions cut 2 bases from V and 4 bases from J, with 9 bases between. CDR3: CASSVRGGTGELFF. The DNA of the CDR3 is TGTGCCAGCAGCGTCCGGGGTGGCACCGGGGAGCTGTTTTTT.

The gene calls are TRBV19 and TRBJ1-1; D unclear. Trimming took 3 bases from V and 0 from J, leaving 5 bases between them. This CDR3 contains 13 residues. Germline loops: CDR1 LNHDA, CDR2 SQIVND (reference sequence). The CDR3 region has the DNA TGTGCCAGTAGTATCGGAGTGAACACTGAAGCTTTCTTT. Its translation: CASSIGVNTEAFF.

The V call is TRBV4-3, the J call TRBJ2-3; 9 bases agree with TRBD2. The CDR3 has 17 residues. The ends lost 5 bases at V and 4 bases at J; junction bases unmatched: 13. The V gene's germline CDR1 is LGHNA and CDR2 YSLEER. CDR3 protein: CASSSGGSGSRSDTQYF. DNA for the CDR3: TGCGCCAGCAGCTCGGGGGGTAGCGGGAGTAGGTCAGATACGCAGTATTTT.

The chain employs TRBV28 and TRBJ2-3; perhaps TRBD2 as D (5 bases). Germline assignment: CDR1 MDHEN and CDR2 SYDVKM. V was shortened by 7 bases and J by 3 bases, with 8 bases between the two germline ends. This CDR3 spans 12 amino acids. The CDR3 protein is CASTEATDTQYF. The CDR3 DNA reads as TGTGCCAGCACGGAGGCGACAGATACGCAGTATTTT.

The chain employs TRBV7-8 and TRBJ1-3, with 8 bases aligning to TRBD1. Germline loops: CDR1 SGHVS, CDR2 FQNEAQ. This CDR3 region has 16 residues. Unmatched junction bases numbered 8, after V lost 5 bases and J lost 2 bases. DNA for the CDR3: TGTGCCAGCAGCCCCGGGACAGGACCTCCTGGAAACACCATATATTTT. Residues: CASSPGTGPPGNTIYF.

The chain combines TRBV18 with TRBJ2-3; TRBD2 agrees at 7 bases. The CDR3 consists of 16 residues. In germline, CDR1 is KGHSH, CDR2 LQKENI. With V trimmed by 6 bases and J by 4 bases, 13 bases remained unmatched. The CDR3 loop reads CASSQSPTAGADTQYF. The CDR3, as DNA: TGTGCCAGCTCCCAATCGCCGACCGCGGGAGCAGATACGCAGTATTTT. The complete variable domain, with remaining parts taken from reference TRBV18 and TRBJ2-3, reads NAGVMQNPRHLVRRRGQEARLRCSPMKGHSHVYWYRQLPEEGLKFMVYLQKENIIDESGMPKERFSAEFPKEGPSILRIQQVVRGDSAAYFCASSQSPTAGADTQYFGPGTRLTVL.

The chain combines TRBV7-6 with TRBJ1-1; the D is unclear. CDR3 length: 15 amino acids. Trimming stripped 0 bases from V and 6 bases from J, with 14 bases between. The germline CDR1 and CDR2 sequences are SGHVS and FNYEAQ. CDR3 DNA: TGTGCCAGCAGCTTAGCGCTCGGGAAGTCATCTGAAGCTTTCTTT. Translation: CASSLALGKSSEAFF.

The chain joins TRBV25-1 to TRBJ2-5; no firm D call. The CDR3 spans 14 residues. Germline V CDR1 and CDR2: MGHDK, SYGVNS. V shed 7 bases and J shed 0 bases, with 12 bases lying between them. CDR3: CASTEDPYQETQYF. The CDR3 region has the DNA TGTGCCAGCACAGAGGATCCGTACCAAGAGACCCAGTACTTC.

This chain's CDR3 is CASSGGTAHYGYTF. For the CDR3, the DNA is TGTGCCAGCAGTGGAGGGACAGCCCACTATGGCTACACCTTC. The rearrangement joins TRBV25-1 to TRBJ1-2; TRBD1 aligns across 7 bases. Per the germline V gene, CDR1 is MGHDK and CDR2 is SYGVNS. With V trimmed by 4 bases and J by 3 bases, 5 bases remained unmatched. The CDR3 has 14 amino acids.

This clone was seen many times. This rearrangement joins TRBV27 to TRBJ2-1; D ambiguous. CDR1 and CDR2 from the germline V gene are MNHEY and SMNVEV (reference sequence). The length of the CDR3 is 13 residues. The germline V and J ends were trimmed by 5 bases and 9 bases, with 14 bases remaining between them. DNA of the CDR3: TGTGCCAGCAGTGCGACCTACGCGGCTGAGCAGTTCTTC. Residues: CASSATYAAEQFF.

The chain links TRBV2 to TRBJ1-2; no definite D call. The germline V gene has CDR1 SNHLY and CDR2 FYNNEI. The CDR3 is 12 residues long. V lost 6 bases and J 8 bases, leaving 13 bases between the germline ends. The CDR3 loop reads CASRLTQHGYTF. The CDR3 DNA reads as TGTGCCAGCAGACTGACACAGCACGGCTACACCTTC. The entire variable domain, with the rest obtained from reference TRBV2 and TRBJ1-2, is as follows: EPEVTQTPSHQVTQMGQEVILRCVPISNHLYFYWYRQILGQKVEFLVSFYNNEISEKSEIFDDQFSVERPDGSNFTLKIRSTKLEDSAMYFCASRLTQHGYTFGSGTRLTVV.

This clone was seen more than once but under ten times. Other nucleotide sequences from this sample produce the same CDR3. This CDR3 is CASSVAAYNEQFF. The CDR3, as DNA: TGTGCCAGCAGCGTAGCCGCCTACAATGAGCAGTTCTTC. The chain carries TRBV9 and TRBJ2-1; D not certain. This CDR3 has 13 amino acids. Trimming took off 0 bases at V and 2 bases at J, with 3 bases between the two ends. Germline CDR1 and CDR2: SGDLS and YYNGEE.

This chain connects TRBV7-3 to TRBJ2-1, with 12 bases that match TRBD2. The CDR3 is 16 residues long. Germline values: CDR1 SGHTA, CDR2 FQGTGA. V shed 6 bases, J shed 4 bases, and the junction held 7 bases outside the gene matches. CDR3 nucleotides: TGTGCCAGCAGTCGCATGACTAGCGGGAGTTACAATGAGCAGTTCTTC. It codes for CASSRMTSGSYNEQFF.

Worth noting for this clone: Its ends do not fully match the called genes, so a read error is possible. The chain has TRBV5-1 and TRBJ2-1, with TRBD2 as a possible D gene (5 bases). CDR1 SGHRS and CDR2 YFSETQ come from the germline V gene. The CDR3 covers 15 residues. CDR3 residues: CASSLGASGSDEQFF. The CDR3 DNA reads TGTGCCAGCAGCTTGGGTGCGTCGGGGTCCGATGAGCAGTTCTTC.

This clone has more than one count but fewer than ten. The genes are TRBV12-3 or TRBV12-4 and TRBJ2-1; no firm D call. V lost 2 bases and J lost 9, with 5 bases in between. The CDR3 length is 11 residues. This chain's CDR3 is CASSLTPEQFF. CDR3 in DNA: TGTGCCAGCAGTTTAACTCCTGAGCAGTTCTTC.

This clone was picked up one time. The chain has TRBV30 and TRBJ1-6; 7 nucleotides line up with TRBD1. With V trimmed by 8 bases and J by 7 bases, 8 bases remained unmatched. Germline CDR1 and CDR2: GTSNPN and SVGIG (reference sequence). The CDR3 is 13 residues long. DNA for the CDR3: TGTGCCGGAGCAGGGACAGTCAATTCACCCCTCCACTTT. This gives the protein CAGAGTVNSPLHF.

For the CDR3, the DNA is TGTGCCAGCAGCCCGACCAAGGGGTCTTCTCCTACCTACGAGCAGTACGTC. Residues: CASSPTKGSSPTYEQYV. The chain links TRBV21-1 to TRBJ2-7; the table calls TRBD1, which could not be checked here. TRBV21-1 is noted as a pseudogene. The CDR3 contains 17 residues.

The V gene is TRBV7-9, the J gene TRBJ2-2; TRBD2 aligns across 7 bases. V shed 5 bases and J 2 bases; nucleotides not matched to a gene: 14. The germline V gene encodes CDR1 SEHNR and CDR2 FQNEAQ (reference sequence). The CDR3 spans 18 residues. CDR3 bases: TGTGCCAGCAGCACCACGTGGGGCCCTAGCGGAAACACCGGGGAGCTGTTTTTT. Translated: CASSTTWGPSGNTGELFF.